This T cell receptor beta chain was sequenced in a study of blood T cell repertoires in COVID-19. In the study overall: Collection of acute and convalescent COVID-19 samples took place in the United States, Italy and Spain. T cells, B-cell-depleted T cells, or PBMCs provided the cDNA or gDNA that served as material.

The CDR3 runs to 14 residues. Trimming cost V 3 bases and J 1 base; bases outside gene matches: 0. Germline CDR1 SGHKS, CDR2 YYEKEE (reference sequence). Per the original methods: Amplification of reference gene primers provided the estimated nucleated cell counts. This table comes from immunoSEQ multiplex PCR, and its TCRdb copy is limited to in-frame clones, with some not included. V, J and clone size are those of that table, while D and trimming were read from the DNA. The repertoire includes about 260,000 clones, 88% of them detected once, and around 3% sits in the top ten. This chain links TRBV5-5 with TRBJ2-5, with 10 positions matching TRBD2. Sequencing was performed on PBMCs or T cells enriched from blood (not recorded which). The clonotype was recovered from a woman aged 50 to 60 who had recovered from COVID-19. The CDR3 loop reads CASSSSGSQETQYF. CDR3 bases: TGTGCCAGCAGCTCTAGCGGGAGCCAAGAGACCCAGTACTTC.